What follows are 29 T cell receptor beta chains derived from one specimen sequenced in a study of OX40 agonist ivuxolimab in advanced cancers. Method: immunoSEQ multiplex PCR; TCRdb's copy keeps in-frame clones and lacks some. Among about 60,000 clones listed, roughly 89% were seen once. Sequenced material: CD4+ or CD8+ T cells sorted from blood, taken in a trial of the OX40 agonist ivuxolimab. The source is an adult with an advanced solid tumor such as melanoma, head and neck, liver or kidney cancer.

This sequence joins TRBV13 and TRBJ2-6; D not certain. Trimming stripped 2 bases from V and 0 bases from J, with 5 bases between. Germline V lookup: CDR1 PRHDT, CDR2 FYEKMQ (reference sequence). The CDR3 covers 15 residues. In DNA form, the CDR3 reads TGTGCCAGCAGCTTATGGGGCTCTGGGGCCAACGTCCTGACTTTC. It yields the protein CASSLWGSGANVLTF.

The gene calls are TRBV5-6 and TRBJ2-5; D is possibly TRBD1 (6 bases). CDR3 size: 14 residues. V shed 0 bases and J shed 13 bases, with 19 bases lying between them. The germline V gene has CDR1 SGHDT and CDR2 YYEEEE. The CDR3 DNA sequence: TGTGCCAGCAGCTTGGGGGGAGCAGGGACACCTCCGTACTTC. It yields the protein CASSLGGAGTPPYF. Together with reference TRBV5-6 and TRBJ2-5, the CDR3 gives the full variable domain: DAGVTQSPTHLIKTRGQQVTLRCSPKSGHDTVSWYQQALGQGPQFIFQYYEEEERQRGNFPDRFSGHQFPNYSSELNVNALLLGDSALYLCASSLGGAGTPPYFGPGTRLLVL.

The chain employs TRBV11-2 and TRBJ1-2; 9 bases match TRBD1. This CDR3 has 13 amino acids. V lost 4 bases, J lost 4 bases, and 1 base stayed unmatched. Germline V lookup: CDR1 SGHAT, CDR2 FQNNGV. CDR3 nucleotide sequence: TGTGCCAGCAGCTGGGACAGGGCCTATGGCTACACCTTC. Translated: CASSWDRAYGYTF.

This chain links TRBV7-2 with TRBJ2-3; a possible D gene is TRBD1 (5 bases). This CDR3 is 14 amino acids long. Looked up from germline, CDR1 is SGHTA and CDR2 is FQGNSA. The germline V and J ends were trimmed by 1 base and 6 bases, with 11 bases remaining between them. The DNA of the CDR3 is TGTGCCAGCAGCTTAGATCCAGGGTGGGATACGCAGTATTTT. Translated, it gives CASSLDPGWDTQYF. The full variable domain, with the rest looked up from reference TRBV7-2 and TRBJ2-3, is GAGVSQSPSNKVTEKGKDVELRCDPISGHTALYWYRQSLGQGLEFLIYFQGNSAPDKSGLPSDRFSAERTGGSVSTLTIQRTQQEDSAVYLCASSLDPGWDTQYFGPGTRLTVL.

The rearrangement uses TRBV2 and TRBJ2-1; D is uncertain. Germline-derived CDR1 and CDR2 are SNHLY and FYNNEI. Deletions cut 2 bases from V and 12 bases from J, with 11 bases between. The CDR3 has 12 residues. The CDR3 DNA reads TGTGCCAGCAGTGAATCCGGTCTTGCGCAGTTCTTC. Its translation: CASSESGLAQFF.

CDR3: CASSDLVGNQPQHF. In DNA, the CDR3 is TGTGCCAGCAGCGACCTCGTGGGCAATCAGCCCCAGCATTTT. The V gene is TRBV28, the J gene TRBJ1-5; D is unresolved. Trimming pared 6 bases from V and 2 bases from J, leaving 11 bases between. CDR1 MDHEN and CDR2 SYDVKM come from the germline V gene. The CDR3 is 14 residues long.

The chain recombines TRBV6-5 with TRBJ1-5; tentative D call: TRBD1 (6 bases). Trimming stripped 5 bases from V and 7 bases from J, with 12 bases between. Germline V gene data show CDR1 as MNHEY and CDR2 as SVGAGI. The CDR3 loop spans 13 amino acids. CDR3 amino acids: CASSKNREQPQHF. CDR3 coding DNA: TGTGCCAGCAGTAAAAACAGGGAACAGCCCCAGCATTTT.

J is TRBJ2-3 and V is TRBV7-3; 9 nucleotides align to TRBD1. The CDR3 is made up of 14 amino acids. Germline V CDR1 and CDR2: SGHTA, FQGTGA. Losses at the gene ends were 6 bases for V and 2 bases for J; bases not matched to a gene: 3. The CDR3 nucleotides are TGTGCCAGCAGTCCACAGGGGGCCACAGATACGCAGTATTTT. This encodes CASSPQGATDTQYF.

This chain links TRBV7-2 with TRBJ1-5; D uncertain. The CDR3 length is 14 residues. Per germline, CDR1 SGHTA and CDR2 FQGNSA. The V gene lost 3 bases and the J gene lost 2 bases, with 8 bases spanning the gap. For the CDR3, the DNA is TGTGCCAGCAGCTTGTGGGATCGCAATCAGCCCCAGCATTTT. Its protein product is CASSLWDRNQPQHF.

The CDR3 region has the DNA TGTGCCACCTGTCTGGGGGGGGCGGAGACCCAGTACTTC. It is translated as CATCLGGAETQYF. This sequence joins TRBV28 and TRBJ2-5, with TRBD2 as a possible D gene (7 bases). This CDR3 spans 13 amino acids. Between the trimmed V and J ends, which lost 10 bases and 5 bases, there was a span of 17 bases. Germline CDR1 is MDHEN and CDR2 is SYDVKM.

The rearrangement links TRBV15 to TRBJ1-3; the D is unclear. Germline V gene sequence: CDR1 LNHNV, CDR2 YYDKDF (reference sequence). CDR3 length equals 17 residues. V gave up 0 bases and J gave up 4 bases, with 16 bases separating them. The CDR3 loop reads CATSRDGWQVAGNTIYF. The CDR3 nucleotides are TGTGCCACCAGCAGAGATGGGTGGCAGGTAGCAGGAAACACCATATATTTT.

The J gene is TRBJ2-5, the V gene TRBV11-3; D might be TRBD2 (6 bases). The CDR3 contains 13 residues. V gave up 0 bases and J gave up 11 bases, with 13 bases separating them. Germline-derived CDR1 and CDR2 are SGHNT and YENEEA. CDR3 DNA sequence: TGTGCCAGCAGCTTAGAGGGAGGATGGGAGCAGTACTTC. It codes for CASSLEGGWEQYF.

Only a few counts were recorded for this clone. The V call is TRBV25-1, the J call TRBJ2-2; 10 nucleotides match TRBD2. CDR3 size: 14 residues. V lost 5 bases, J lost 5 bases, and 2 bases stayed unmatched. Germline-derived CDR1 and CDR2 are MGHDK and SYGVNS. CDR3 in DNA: TGTGCCAGCAGTAAACTAGCGGGGACCGGGGAGCTGTTTTTT. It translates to CASSKLAGTGELFF.

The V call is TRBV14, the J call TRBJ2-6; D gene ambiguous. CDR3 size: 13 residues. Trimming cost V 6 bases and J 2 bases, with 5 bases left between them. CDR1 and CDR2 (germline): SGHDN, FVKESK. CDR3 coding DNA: TGTGCCAGCAGTTCCACTGGGGCCAACGTCCTGACTTTC. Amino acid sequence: CASSSTGANVLTF.

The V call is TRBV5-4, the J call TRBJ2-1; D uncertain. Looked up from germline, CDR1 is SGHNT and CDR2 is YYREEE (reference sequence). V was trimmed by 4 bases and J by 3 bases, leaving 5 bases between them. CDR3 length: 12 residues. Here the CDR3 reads CASSVDYNEQFF. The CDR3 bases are TGTGCCAGCAGCGTGGACTACAATGAGCAGTTCTTC.

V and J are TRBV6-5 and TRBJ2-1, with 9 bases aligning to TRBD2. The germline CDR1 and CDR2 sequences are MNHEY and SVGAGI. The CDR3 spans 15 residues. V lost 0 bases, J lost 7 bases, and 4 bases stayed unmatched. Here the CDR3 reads CASSYSGGRANEQFF. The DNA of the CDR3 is TGTGCCAGCAGTTACTCTGGCGGGAGGGCAAATGAGCAGTTCTTC.

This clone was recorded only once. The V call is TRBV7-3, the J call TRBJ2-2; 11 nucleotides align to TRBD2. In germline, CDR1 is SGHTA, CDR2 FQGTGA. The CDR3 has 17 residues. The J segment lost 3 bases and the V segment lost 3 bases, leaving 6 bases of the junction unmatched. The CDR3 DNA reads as TGTGCCAGCAGCTTGTTAGCGGGAGGGCGAGACACCGGGGAGCTGTTTTTT. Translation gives CASSLLAGGRDTGELFF.

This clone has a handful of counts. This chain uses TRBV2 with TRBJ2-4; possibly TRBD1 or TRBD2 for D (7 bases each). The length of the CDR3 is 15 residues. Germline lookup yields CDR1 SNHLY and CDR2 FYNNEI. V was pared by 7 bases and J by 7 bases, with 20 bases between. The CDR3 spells CASTEGGGGGNIQYF. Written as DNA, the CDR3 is TGTGCCAGCACGGAGGGCGGGGGAGGGGGCAACATTCAGTACTTC. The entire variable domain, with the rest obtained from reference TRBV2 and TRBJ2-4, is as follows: EPEVTQTPSHQVTQMGQEVILRCVPISNHLYFYWYRQILGQKVEFLVSFYNNEISEKSEIFDDQFSVERPDGSNFTLKIRSTKLEDSAMYFCASTEGGGGGNIQYFGAGTRLSVL.

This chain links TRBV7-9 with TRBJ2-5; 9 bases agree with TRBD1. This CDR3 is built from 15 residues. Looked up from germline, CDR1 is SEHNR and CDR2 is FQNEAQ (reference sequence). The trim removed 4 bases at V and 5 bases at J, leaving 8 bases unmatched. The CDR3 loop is CASSYGDRVGETQYF. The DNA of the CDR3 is TGTGCCAGCAGCTACGGGGACAGGGTAGGGGAGACCCAGTACTTC.

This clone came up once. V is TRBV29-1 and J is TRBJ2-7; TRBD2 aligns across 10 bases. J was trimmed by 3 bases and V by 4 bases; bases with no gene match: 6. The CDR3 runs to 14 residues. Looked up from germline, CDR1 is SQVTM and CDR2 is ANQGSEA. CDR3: CSVAGLAGVYEQYF. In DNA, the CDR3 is TGCAGCGTTGCAGGGCTAGCGGGAGTCTACGAGCAGTACTTC.

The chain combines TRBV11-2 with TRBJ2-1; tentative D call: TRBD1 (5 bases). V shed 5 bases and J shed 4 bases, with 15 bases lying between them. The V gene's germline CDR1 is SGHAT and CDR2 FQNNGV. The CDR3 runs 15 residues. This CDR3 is CASSHSDTSYNEQFF. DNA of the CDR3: TGTGCCAGCAGCCACTCGGACACCTCTTACAATGAGCAGTTCTTC.

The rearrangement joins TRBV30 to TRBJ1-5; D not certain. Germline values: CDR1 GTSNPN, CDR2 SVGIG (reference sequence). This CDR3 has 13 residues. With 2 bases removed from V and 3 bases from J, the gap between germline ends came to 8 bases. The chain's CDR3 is CAWSPRNNQPQHF. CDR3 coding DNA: TGTGCCTGGAGTCCCAGGAACAATCAGCCCCAGCATTTT. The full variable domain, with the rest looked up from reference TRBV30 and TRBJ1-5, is SQTIHQWPATLVQPVGSPLSLECTVEGTSNPNLYWYRQAAGRGLQLLFYSVGIGQISSEVPQNLSASRPQDRQFILSSKKLLLSDSGFYLCAWSPRNNQPQHFGDGTRLSIL.

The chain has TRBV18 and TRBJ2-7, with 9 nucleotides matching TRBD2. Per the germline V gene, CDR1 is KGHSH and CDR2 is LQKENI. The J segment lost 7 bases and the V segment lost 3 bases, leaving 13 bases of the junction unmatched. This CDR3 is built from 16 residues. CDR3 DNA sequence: TGTGCCAGCTCACCCCAAGCCGGGCTAGCGGGACGAGAGCAGTACTTC. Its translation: CASSPQAGLAGREQYF.

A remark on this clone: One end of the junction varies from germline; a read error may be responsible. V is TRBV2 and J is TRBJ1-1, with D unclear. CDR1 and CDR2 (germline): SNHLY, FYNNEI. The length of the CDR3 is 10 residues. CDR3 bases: TGTGCCAGCAGTTTAAACGAAGTTTTCTTT. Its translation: CASSLNEVFF.

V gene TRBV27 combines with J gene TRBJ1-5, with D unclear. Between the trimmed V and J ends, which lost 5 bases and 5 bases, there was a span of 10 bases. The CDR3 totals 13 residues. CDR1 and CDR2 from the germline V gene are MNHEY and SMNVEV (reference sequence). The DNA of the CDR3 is TGTGCCAGCAGTCTAAGGGAAGATCAGCCCCAGCATTTT. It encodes CASSLREDQPQHF.

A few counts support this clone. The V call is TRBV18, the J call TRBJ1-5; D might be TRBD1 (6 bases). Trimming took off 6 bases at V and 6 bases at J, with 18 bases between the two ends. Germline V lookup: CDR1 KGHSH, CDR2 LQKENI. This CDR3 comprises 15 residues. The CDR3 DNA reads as TGTGCCAGCTCCCCAGGGTTGGCAGGGGTTCAGCCCCAGCATTTT. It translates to CASSPGLAGVQPQHF. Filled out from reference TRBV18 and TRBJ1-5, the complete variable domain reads NAGVMQNPRHLVRRRGQEARLRCSPMKGHSHVYWYRQLPEEGLKFMVYLQKENIIDESGMPKERFSAEFPKEGPSILRIQQVVRGDSAAYFCASSPGLAGVQPQHFGDGTRLSIL.

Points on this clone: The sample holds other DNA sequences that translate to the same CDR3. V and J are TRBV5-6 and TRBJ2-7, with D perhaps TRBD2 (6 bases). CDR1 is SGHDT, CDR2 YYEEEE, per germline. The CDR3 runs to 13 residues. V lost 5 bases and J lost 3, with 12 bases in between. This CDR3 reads CASSPGTFYEQYF. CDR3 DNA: TGTGCCAGCAGTCCCGGGACTTTCTACGAGCAGTACTTC.

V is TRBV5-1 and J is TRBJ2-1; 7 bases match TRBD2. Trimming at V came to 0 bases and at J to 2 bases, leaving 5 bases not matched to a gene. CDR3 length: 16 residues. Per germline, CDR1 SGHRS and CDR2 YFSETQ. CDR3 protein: CASSLGRERTYNEQFF. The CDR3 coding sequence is TGCGCCAGCAGCTTGGGGCGGGAGAGGACCTACAATGAGCAGTTCTTC. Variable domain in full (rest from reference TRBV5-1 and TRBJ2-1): KAGVTQTPRYLIKTRGQQVTLSCSPISGHRSVSWYQQTPGQGLQFLFEYFSETQRNKGNFPGRFSGRQFSNSRSEMNVSTLELGDSALYLCASSLGRERTYNEQFFGPGTRLTVL.

CDR3 sequence reads: CASSGTEGETQYF. As DNA, the CDR3 is TGTGCCAGCAGCGGGACAGAAGGGGAGACCCAGTACTTC. The chain employs TRBV7-9 and TRBJ2-5; 7 positions match TRBD1. V lost 5 bases and J lost 5; bases outside the gene matches: 5. The CDR3 covers 13 residues. The germline CDR1 and CDR2 sequences are SEHNR and FQNEAQ (reference sequence).